The rows below give T cell receptor beta chains drawn from one sample of a study of cytomegalovirus exposure and HLA in healthy donors. This table comes from immunoSEQ multiplex PCR, and its TCRdb copy is limited to in-frame clones, with some not included. This sample carries around 71,000 clones, 94% of them seen once, and the ten largest clones take around 1.5%. Sequenced input: PBMCs. Every receptor here comes from a young man in good health and CMV-seropositive. The CDR3 runs from the conserved cysteine through the conserved F or W. D genes are given only for firm matches. Where a row states a size, it is once, few, many or the class of an expanded clone; other rows omit it.

clone_size	v_call	cdr3_length	j_call	d_call	cdr3_nt	cdr3_aa
once	TRBV5-4	14	TRBJ1-1	.	TGTGCCAGCAGCCGGGGGACCGCAGGGACTGAAGCTTTCTTT	CASSRGTAGTEAFF
.	TRBV6-1	15	TRBJ2-3	TRBD1	TGTGCCAGCAGCCGAGACAGGGATTATACAGATACGCAGTATTTT	CASSRDRDYTDTQYF
.	TRBV19	17	TRBJ1-3	TRBD1	TGTGCCAGTAGGGATACCTCAGGGGGCTACACTGGAAACACCATATATTTT	CASRDTSGGYTGNTIYF
.	TRBV4-1	17	TRBJ2-1	.	TGCGCCAGCAGCCAAGATGGGAGGACTTACTCCTACAATGAGCAGTTCTTC	CASSQDGRTYSYNEQFF
.	TRBV7-2	14	TRBJ2-7	TRBD2	TGTGCCAGCAGCAGGACTAGCGGCCTTTTAGAGCAGTACTTC	CASSRTSGLLEQYF
.	TRBV19	15	TRBJ2-5	TRBD2	TGTGCCAGTAGTTCCGGTGGGGGGGGATCAGAGACCCAGTACTTC	CASSSGGGGSETQYF
.	TRBV5-1	14	TRBJ2-3	TRBD2	TGCGCCAGCCTCCGGGGGGGTTCCACAGATACGCAGTATTTT	CASLRGGSTDTQYF
.	TRBV27	15	TRBJ2-1	TRBD2	TGTGCCAGCAGTCAGCTAGCGGGAGGGCCTAATGAGCAGTTCTTC	CASSQLAGGPNEQFF
.	TRBV5-1	15	TRBJ2-7	TRBD2	TGCGCCAGCAGGGCTCCGGGACTAGCCAGCCACGAGCAGTACTTC	CASRAPGLASHEQYF
.	TRBV7-2	15	TRBJ1-2	.	TGTGCCAGCAGCTTGACAGCTACCACTAACTATGGCTACACCTTC	CASSLTATTNYGYTF
.	TRBV7-9	16	TRBJ2-5	TRBD2	TGTGCCAGCAGCTTTTTAGCGGGGGCGATCGGGGAGACCCAGTACTTC	CASSFLAGAIGETQYF
.	TRBV7-8	12	TRBJ1-5	.	TGTGCCAGCGGGAGGGCCTCGGGGCCCCAGCATTTT	CASGRASGPQHF
.	TRBV29-1	12	TRBJ2-7	.	TGCAGCGTTGCCATGGACAGCCTGGAGCAGTACTTC	CSVAMDSLEQYF
.	TRBV5-1	13	TRBJ1-1	.	TGCGCCAGCAGCCCAAACCCCACAGGGGAAGCTTTCTTT	CASSPNPTGEAFF
once	TRBV10-2	12	TRBJ2-7	.	TGCGCCAGCAGGAGGGAGTTCTACGAGCAGTACTTC	CASRREFYEQYF
.	TRBV6-1	14	TRBJ2-5	.	TGTGCCAGCAGTGAAAATACGGGGGGCGGGACCCAGTACTTC	CASSENTGGGTQYF